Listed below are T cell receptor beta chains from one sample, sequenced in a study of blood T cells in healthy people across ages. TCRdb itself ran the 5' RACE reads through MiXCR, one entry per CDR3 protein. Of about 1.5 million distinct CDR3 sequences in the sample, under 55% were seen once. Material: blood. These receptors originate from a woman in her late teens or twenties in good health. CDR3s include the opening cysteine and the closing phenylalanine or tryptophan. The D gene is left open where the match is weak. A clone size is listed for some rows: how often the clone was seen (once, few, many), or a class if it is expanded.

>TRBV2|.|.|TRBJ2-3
TGTGCCAGCAGAGATTATCTAGTCTTAGGCACAGATACGCAGTATTTT
CASRDYLVLGTDTQYF
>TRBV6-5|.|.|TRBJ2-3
TGTGCCAGCAGTTCGGGTCTTTGGGCAGATACGCAGTATTTT
CASSSGLWADTQYF
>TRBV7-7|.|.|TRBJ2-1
TGTGCTAGCAGCCAAGGGACTTTTCTCTCCGACAATGAGCAGTTCTTC
CASSQGTFLSDNEQFF
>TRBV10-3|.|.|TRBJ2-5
TGTGCCATCAGTGCACGGGGGGCTGAGACCCAGTACTTC
CAISARGAETQYF
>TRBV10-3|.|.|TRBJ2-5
TGTGCCATCAGTGAGGGGCAGTCTACGGAGACCCAGTACTTC
CAISEGQSTETQYF
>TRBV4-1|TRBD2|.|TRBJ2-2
TGCGCCAGCAGCCAAGGTCCTAGCGGGGGCACCGGGGAGCTGTTTTTT
CASSQGPSGGTGELFF
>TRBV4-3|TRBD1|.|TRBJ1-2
TGCGCCAGCAGCCACCGGCAGGGGGGGGATGGCTACACCTTC
CASSHRQGGDGYTF
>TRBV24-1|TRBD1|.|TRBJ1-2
TGTGCCACCAGTGACAGCAGACAGGGAATGGGCTATGGCTACACCTTC
CATSDSRQGMGYGYTF
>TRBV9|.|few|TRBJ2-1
TGTGCCAGCAGCGACCCTCAGGGGGGGATCTCCTACAATGAGCAGTTCTTC
CASSDPQGGISYNEQFF
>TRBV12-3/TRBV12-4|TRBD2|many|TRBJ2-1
TGTGCCAGCAGTTTTTATAGCGGGGGTCACAATGAGCAGTTCTTC
CASSFYSGGHNEQFF
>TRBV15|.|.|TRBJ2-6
TGTGCCACCAGCAGAGTGGCCAACTCAGGGTCTGGGGCCAACGTCCTGACTTTC
CATSRVANSGSGANVLTF
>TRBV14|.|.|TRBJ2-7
TGTGCCAGCAGCCCACTCAGCAGAAACTCCTACGAGCAGTACTTC
CASSPLSRNSYEQYF
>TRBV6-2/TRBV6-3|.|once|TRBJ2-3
TGTGCCAGCAGTTACTCGATCCTAGCCAGCACAGATACGCAGTATTTT
CASSYSILASTDTQYF
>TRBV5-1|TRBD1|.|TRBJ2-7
TGCGCCAGCAGCTACAGGGGGGACTCCTACGAGCAGTACTTC
CASSYRGDSYEQYF
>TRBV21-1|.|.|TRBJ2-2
TGTGCCAGCAGCAAAGCTTACAGGGCGACCGGGGAGCTGTTTTTT
CASSKAYRATGELFF
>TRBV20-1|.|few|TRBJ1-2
TGCAGTGCCCGGCCGTGGTCGGCGGGTTATGGCTACACCTTC
CSARPWSAGYGYTF
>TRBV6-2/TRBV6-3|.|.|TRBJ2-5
TGTGCCAGCAGAAATTTTGGCCAAGAGACCCAGTACTTC
CASRNFGQETQYF
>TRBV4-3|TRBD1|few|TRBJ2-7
TGCGCCAGCAGCCAAGCCCACAGGGGACAGGGGAACTACGAGCAGTACTTC
CASSQAHRGQGNYEQYF
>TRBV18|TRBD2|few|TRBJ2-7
TGTGCCAGCTCACCACGACTAGCGGGAGGGCCCCACGAGCAGTACTTC
CASSPRLAGGPHEQYF
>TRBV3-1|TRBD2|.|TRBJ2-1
TGTGCCAGCAGCCAGGAACTTATAGCGGGAGGAATAATTAATGAGCAGTTCTTC
CASSQELIAGGIINEQFF
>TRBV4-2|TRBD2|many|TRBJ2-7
TGTGCCAGCAGCCAAGATCATCCGGGACTAGTCTTGGGTGGGTACGAGCAGTACTTC
CASSQDHPGLVLGGYEQYF
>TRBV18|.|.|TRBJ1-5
TGTGCCAGCTCACGGCAGGCCGCCTTGTCAAGTCAGCCCCAGCATTTT
CASSRQAALSSQPQHF
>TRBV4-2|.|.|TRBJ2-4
TGTGCCAGCAGCCAAGATTGGGAAGGGAACATTCAGTACTTC
CASSQDWEGNIQYF
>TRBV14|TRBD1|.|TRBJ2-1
TGTGCCAGCAGACACAGGGGCCCGGAGCAGTTCTTC
CASRHRGPEQFF
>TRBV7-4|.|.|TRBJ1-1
TGTGCCAGCAGCTTGTCCGTAGGGAGTGAAGCTTTCTTT
CASSLSVGSEAFF
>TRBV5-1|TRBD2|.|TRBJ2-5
TGCGCCAGCAGCTTGGGAGCGGTAGCGGGATCCCCCCAAGAGACCCAGTACTTC
CASSLGAVAGSPQETQYF
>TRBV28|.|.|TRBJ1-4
TGTGCCAGCAGAGGACGAATTGAACTGTTTTTT
CASRGRIELFF
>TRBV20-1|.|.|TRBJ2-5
TGCAGCACCGGGCCCGGGGAGACCCAGTACTTC
CSTGPGETQYF
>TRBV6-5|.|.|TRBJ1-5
TGTGCCAGCAAGCTAACGGGAAGCAATCAGCCCCAGCATTTT
CASKLTGSNQPQHF
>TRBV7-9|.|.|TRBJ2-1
TGTGCCAGCAGCCTTGACAGGATGGATGAGCAGTTCTTC
CASSLDRMDEQFF
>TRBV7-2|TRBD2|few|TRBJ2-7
TGTGCCAGCAGCACTACTCCCCAGACTAGCGGAAACGAGCAGTACTTC
CASSTTPQTSGNEQYF
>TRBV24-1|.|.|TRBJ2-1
TGTGCCACCGGCCTAGGGACCTACAATGAGCAGTTCTTC
CATGLGTYNEQFF
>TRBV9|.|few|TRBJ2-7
TGTGCCAACATCCGGGACGATTCCTACGAGCAGTACTTC
CANIRDDSYEQYF
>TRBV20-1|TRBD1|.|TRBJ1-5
TGCAGTGCCCACAGGGGGCTCGGTCAGCCCCAGCATTTT
CSAHRGLGQPQHF
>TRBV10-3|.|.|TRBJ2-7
TGTGCCATCAGTGAGTCCCGGGAGAGATACAATGAGCAGTACTTC
CAISESRERYNEQYF
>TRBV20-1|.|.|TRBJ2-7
TGCAGTGCTAGAGATCCGGCGGCTAACTACGAGCAGTACTTC
CSARDPAANYEQYF
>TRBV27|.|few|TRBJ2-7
TGTGCCAGCAGTTTATCCTCGAGCTCCTACGAGCAGTACTTC
CASSLSSSSYEQYF
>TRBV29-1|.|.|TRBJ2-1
TGCAGCGTCGTTTTTGACATTCACAATGAGCAGTTCTTC
CSVVFDIHNEQFF
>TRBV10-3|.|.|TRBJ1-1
TGTGCCATCAGCCCGCCGGAGGGAGAAGCTTTCTTT
CAISPPEGEAFF
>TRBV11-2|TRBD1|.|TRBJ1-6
TGTGCCAGCAGCCTCCGGGACAGGGGGAATTCACCCCCCCACTTT
CASSLRDRGNSPPHF
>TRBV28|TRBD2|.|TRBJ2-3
TGTGCCAGCAGTTTATATGGCGGGGGATTTGGCACAGATACGCAGTATTTT
CASSLYGGGFGTDTQYF
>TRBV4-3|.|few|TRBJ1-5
TGCGCCAGCAGCCAAGATTTCGGGGGTAGCAATCAGCCCCAGCATTTT
CASSQDFGGSNQPQHF
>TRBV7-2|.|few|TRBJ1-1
TGTGCCAGCAGCGACTCGGGACGGCAGAACACTGAAGCTTTCTTT
CASSDSGRQNTEAFF
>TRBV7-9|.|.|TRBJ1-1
TGTGCCAGCAGCTCCACGGATCGTAGGAGGGCTGAAGCTTTCTTT
CASSSTDRRRAEAFF
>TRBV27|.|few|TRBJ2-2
TGTGCCAGCAGTTTCGGGGGCGCCGGGGAGCTGTTTTTT
CASSFGGAGELFF
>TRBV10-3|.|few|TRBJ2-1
TGTGCCATCAGTGAGGGAGGGCCGATTGAGCAGTTCTTC
CAISEGGPIEQFF
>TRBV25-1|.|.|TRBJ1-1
TGTGCCACACAGGGAGGGAACACTGAAGCTTTCTTT
CATQGGNTEAFF
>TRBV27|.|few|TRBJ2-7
TGTGCCAGCAGTTTGGCCCAGAAGTACGAGCAGTACTTC
CASSLAQKYEQYF
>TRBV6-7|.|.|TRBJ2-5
TGTGCCAGCAGTTGCAGGGGGGCCAAAATCATCCAGTACTTC
CASSCRGAKIIQYF
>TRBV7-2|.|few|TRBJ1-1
TGTGCCAGCAGCTTGTCAGGACAGTTGAACACTGAAGCTTTCTTT
CASSLSGQLNTEAFF
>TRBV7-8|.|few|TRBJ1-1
TGTGCCAGCAGCTTGACAGAGGCGGATGAAGCTTTCTTT
CASSLTEADEAFF
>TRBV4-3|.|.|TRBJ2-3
TGCGCCAGCAGCCAAGAGTCCGGGGGACCCACAGATACGCAGTATTTT
CASSQESGGPTDTQYF
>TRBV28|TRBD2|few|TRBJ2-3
TGTGCCAGCAGTTTAAGGCGGGAGACTCAAGGAGATACGCAGTATTTT
CASSLRRETQGDTQYF
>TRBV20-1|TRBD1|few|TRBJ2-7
TGCAGTGCTACGACCGGGACAGTATCCTACGAGCAGTACTTC
CSATTGTVSYEQYF
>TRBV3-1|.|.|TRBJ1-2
TGTGCCAGCAGCCTCCCCGGGGGCGGCCGCACCTTC
CASSLPGGGRTF
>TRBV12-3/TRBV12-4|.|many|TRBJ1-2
TGTGCCAGCAGCGTTAAGGGCTACGGCTACACCTTC
CASSVKGYGYTF
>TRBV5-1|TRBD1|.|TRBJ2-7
TGCGCCAGCAGCGGGCTCGGGACAGCGGCCGAGCAGTACTTC
CASSGLGTAAEQYF
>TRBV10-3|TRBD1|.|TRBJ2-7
TGTGCCATCAGTCAGGGACAGGATACCTACGAGCAGTACTTC
CAISQGQDTYEQYF
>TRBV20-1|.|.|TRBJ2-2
TGCAGTGCTAGAGCGCGGTACGTCGGGGAGCTGTTTTTT
CSARARYVGELFF
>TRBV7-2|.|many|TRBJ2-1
TGTGCCAGCAGCTTAGTGTTTGGTGCCTACAATGAGCAGTTCTTC
CASSLVFGAYNEQFF